This entry features one TCR beta chain sequence. Its specificity is not known. This sample is part of a study of cytomegalovirus exposure and HLA in healthy donors. Study-wide points: High specificity and sensitivity for cytomegalovirus status were reported for the classifier. CMV serostatus was the only immune exposure information that was available. A previous analysis found most TCR beta V segments productive roughly 90% or roughly 30% of the time.

PCR used 60 Vbeta primers and 13 Jbeta primers. TCRdb keeps only in-frame clones here, not all; method: immunoSEQ multiplex PCR. Among around 170,000 clones listed, around 78% were seen once. CDR1 is SGHVS, CDR2 FQNEAQ, per germline. Trimming cost V 2 bases and J 2 bases; bases outside gene matches: 7. This CDR3 contains 16 residues. This chain joins TRBV7-8 and TRBJ2-3; 7 bases agree with TRBD2. This clonotype was obtained from a woman aged 40 to 55 in good health and CMV-seropositive. The material sequenced was PBMCs. The CDR3 here is CASSLIARGITDTQYF. Written as DNA, the CDR3 is TGTGCCAGCAGCTTAATAGCGCGGGGGATCACAGATACGCAGTATTTT. Filled out from reference TRBV7-8 and TRBJ2-3, the complete variable domain reads GAGVSQSPRYKVAKRGQDVALRCDPISGHVSLFWYQQALGQGPEFLTYFQNEAQLDKSGLPSDRFFAERPEGSVSTLKIQRTQQEDSAVYLCASSLIARGITDTQYFGPGTRLTVL.